The 24 T cell receptor beta chains reported below all come from one sample, sequenced in a study of T cell repertoires in cytomegalovirus infection. TCRdb reprocessed the reads with MiXCR, giving one entry per CDR3 protein. Of fewer than 550,000 distinct CDR3 sequences in the sample, around 11% were seen once. Sequencing was carried out using PBMCs. These receptor sequences come from a human donor in good health (CMV status not recorded). Some clones in this sample may be carry-over from other donors' samples.

Many counts were recorded for this clonotype. The rearrangement uses TRBV10-3 and TRBJ1-1, with 8 bases lining up with TRBD1. The J segment lost 2 bases and the V segment lost 6 bases, leaving 5 bases of the junction unmatched. The germline CDR1 and CDR2 sequences are ENHRY and SYGVKD. This CDR3 spans 14 amino acids. For the CDR3, the DNA is TGTGCCATCAGGTCGGACAGGGCCAACACTGAAGCTTTCTTT. It encodes CAIRSDRANTEAFF.

This clonotype was seen repeatedly, ten times or more. The J gene is TRBJ2-5, the V gene TRBV7-3; D uncertain. Germline V gene lookup returns CDR1 SGHTA and CDR2 FQGTGA. Deletions cut 5 bases from V and 4 bases from J, with 17 bases between. This CDR3 contains 15 residues. CDR3 in DNA: TGTGCCAGCAGCCCCATGGGCGGTCCAGTAGAGACCCAGTACTTC. This encodes CASSPMGGPVETQYF.

This clonotype was recorded at least ten times. The chain links TRBV11-2 to TRBJ2-1, with 9 positions matching TRBD1. Per the germline V gene, CDR1 is SGHAT and CDR2 is FQNNGV. Trimming removed 7 bases from V and 8 bases from J; junction bases left unmatched: 9. The CDR3 extends over 14 amino acids. The CDR3 loop is CASMRDRVDDEQFF. CDR3 sequence (DNA): TGTGCCAGCATGCGGGACAGGGTTGACGATGAGCAGTTCTTC.

This clonotype appeared a few times. V gene TRBV25-1 combines with J gene TRBJ1-5; D unclear. CDR1 is MGHDK and CDR2 is SYGVNS in the germline V gene. Trimming shortened V by 5 bases and J by 3 bases, and 8 bases separated the two germline ends. The CDR3 is made up of 13 amino acids. For the CDR3, the DNA is TGTGCCAGCAGTTTGAAGGACAATCAGCCCCAGCATTTT. As protein: CASSLKDNQPQHF.

This clonotype was seen ten or more times. The CDR3 here is CASSLGLADIYEQYF. DNA for the CDR3: TGTGCCAGCAGCTTGGGACTAGCGGATATCTACGAGCAGTACTTC. V is TRBV7-6 and J is TRBJ2-7; 11 bases are shared with TRBD2. Germline loops: CDR1 SGHVS, CDR2 FNYEAQ. CDR3 length: 15 residues. V shed 3 bases and J 3 bases; nucleotides not matched to a gene: 4. Combining the CDR3 with reference TRBV7-6 and TRBJ2-7 gives the whole variable domain GAGVSQSPRYKVTKRGQDVALRCDPISGHVSLYWYRQALGQGPEFLTYFNYEAQQDKSGLPNDRFSAERPEGSISTLTIQRTEQRDSAMYRCASSLGLADIYEQYFGPGTRLTVT.

Note on this clonotype: The junction does not match germline at one end; this may be a read error. The V call is TRBV7-3, the J call TRBJ2-1, with TRBD2 as a possible D gene (7 bases). The CDR3 is 15 amino acids. Germline CDR1 is SGHTA and CDR2 is FQGTGA. DNA for the CDR3: TGTGCCAGCAGCTGTAGGGGGGGAGGGCCTAATGAGCAGTTATTC. This sequence encodes CASSCRGGGPNEQLF.

In its sample, this clonotype was seen many times. The chain has TRBV7-9 and TRBJ2-7; 16 bases map to TRBD2. The germline gives CDR1 SEHNR, CDR2 FQNEAQ (reference sequence). V dropped 5 bases and J dropped 3; count of bases not matched to a gene: 4. The CDR3 has 16 residues. In nucleotides, the CDR3 is TGTGCCAGCAGCCTCGGGACTAGCGGGAGGGACTACGAGCAGTACTTC. It yields the protein CASSLGTSGRDYEQYF.

This chain links TRBV5-1 with TRBJ2-6; TRBD1 is a possible D gene (7 bases). Germline values: CDR1 SGHRS, CDR2 YFSETQ. The germline V and J ends were trimmed by 4 bases and 4 bases, with 24 bases remaining between them. CDR3 length: 19 amino acids. As DNA, the CDR3 is TGCGCCAGCAGCCCCGGAGGGGGCTCTTCGATCGGAGGGGCCAACGTCCTGACTTTC. Translation gives CASSPGGGSSIGGANVLTF.

The table lists this clonotype with many counts. V usage is TRBV19 and J usage is TRBJ2-5; 7 bases fit TRBD1. V gave up 5 bases and J gave up 3 bases; unmatched junction bases: 9. The CDR3 sequence is 15 residues long. Per germline, CDR1 LNHDA and CDR2 SQIVND (reference sequence). CDR3 DNA sequence: TGTGCCAGTAGTCGCTACAGGGGAGCCGAAGAGACCCAGTACTTC. It is translated as CASSRYRGAEETQYF.

This clonotype was counted many times. The rearrangement links TRBV7-8 to TRBJ2-1, with D unclear. The ends were cut back, 1 base at V and 12 bases at J, with 7 bases in the middle. The CDR3 covers 11 residues. Germline CDR1 SGHVS, CDR2 FQNEAQ. The CDR3 spells CASSLVPGQFF. DNA of the CDR3: TGTGCCAGCAGCTTAGTACCGGGGCAGTTCTTC.

This clonotype was counted many times. CDR3 sequence: CASSSPYADIAFF. CDR3 DNA sequence: TGCGCCAGCAGCTCACCCTACGCAGATATAGCTTTCTTT. The gene calls are TRBV5-1 and TRBJ1-1; D remains ambiguous. The CDR3 consists of 13 residues. V lost 3 bases to trimming and J lost 10 bases, with 16 bases between them. CDR1 SGHRS and CDR2 YFSETQ come from the germline V gene.

The sample holds many counts of this clonotype. The V call is TRBV11-1, the J call TRBJ2-3; TRBD1 might be the D (7 bases). Trimming stripped 5 bases from V and 7 bases from J, with 19 bases between. Germline lookup yields CDR1 SGHAT and CDR2 FQDESV (reference sequence). The CDR3 is 15 amino acids. This chain's CDR3 is CASSPRGAVANTQYF. The DNA of the CDR3 is TGTGCCAGCAGCCCCAGGGGGGCGGTTGCAAATACGCAGTATTTT.

The sample holds a few counts of this clonotype. The chain recombines TRBV19 with TRBJ2-7; 7 bases match TRBD1. The V gene's germline CDR1 is LNHDA and CDR2 SQIVND (reference sequence). The J segment lost 3 bases and the V segment lost 5 bases, leaving 4 bases of the junction unmatched. CDR3 length: 13 amino acids. DNA for the CDR3: TGTGCCAGTAGTTACAGGGGAAGCTACGAGCAGTACTTC. Translating it yields CASSYRGSYEQYF.

This clonotype was picked up many times. The rearrangement uses TRBV6-6 and TRBJ1-1; D uncertain. The CDR3 spans 13 residues. The germline V gene has CDR1 MNHNY and CDR2 SVGAGI (reference sequence). Trimming pared 5 bases from V and 4 bases from J, leaving 11 bases between. CDR3 DNA sequence: TGTGCCAGCAGTACGTCCCTGGGCACTGAAGCTTTCTTT. The encoded protein is CASSTSLGTEAFF.

The table lists this clonotype with a few counts. V gene TRBV24-1 combines with J gene TRBJ2-1; D is uncertain. The CDR3 contains 15 residues. Germline CDR1 and CDR2: KGHDR and SFDVKD. The ends were cut back, 0 bases at V and 2 bases at J, with 7 bases in the middle. The CDR3 sequence is CATSDLLRPYNEQFF. CDR3 coding DNA: TGTGCCACCAGTGATTTGTTGAGACCCTACAATGAGCAGTTCTTC.

The sample holds many counts of this clonotype. The rearrangement links TRBV6-5 to TRBJ2-7; TRBD2 aligns across 12 bases. This CDR3 region has 14 residues. V dropped 7 bases and J dropped 4; count of bases not matched to a gene: 5. The germline CDR1 and CDR2 sequences are MNHEY and SVGAGI. DNA for the CDR3: TGTGCCAGCAAAACTAGCGGGGGGATATACGAGCAGTACTTC. Its protein product is CASKTSGGIYEQYF.

This clonotype was observed a few times. The gene calls are TRBV7-3 and TRBJ2-1; D ambiguous. Germline V CDR1 and CDR2: SGHTA, FQGTGA. The CDR3 length is 13 residues. V was shortened by 5 bases and J by 9 bases, with 14 bases between the two germline ends. CDR3 loop: CASSPTWDSEQFF. The CDR3 DNA reads as TGTGCCAGCAGCCCTACTTGGGATAGTGAGCAGTTCTTC.

The chain joins TRBV28 to TRBJ1-2, with TRBD1 matching 9 bases. CDR3 length equals 14 residues. The germline V gene encodes CDR1 MDHEN and CDR2 SYDVKM. The J segment lost 8 bases and the V segment lost 5 bases, leaving 9 bases of the junction unmatched. CDR3 loop: CASSPLTGGQGYTF. CDR3 bases: TGTGCCAGCAGTCCTTTGACAGGGGGTCAAGGCTACACCTTC.

The sample holds many counts of this clonotype. The rearrangement links TRBV6-6 to TRBJ2-7; 7 nucleotides line up with TRBD2. CDR1 is MNHNY, CDR2 SVGAGI, per germline (reference sequence). Trimming cost V 0 bases and J 2 bases; bases outside gene matches: 4. The CDR3 length is 15 residues. In DNA, the CDR3 is TGTGCCAGCAGTTACTCGAGCCGGGGGGCCTACGAGCAGTACTTC. This sequence encodes CASSYSSRGAYEQYF.

Ten or more counts support this clonotype. The chain links TRBV20-1 to TRBJ2-1; D uncertain. Per the germline V gene, CDR1 is DFQATT and CDR2 is SNEGSKA (reference sequence). This CDR3 has 10 residues. The CDR3 reads CSPFVHEQFF. In nucleotides, the CDR3 is TGCAGCCCTTTTGTCCATGAGCAGTTCTTC.

This clonotype was counted at least ten times. This chain joins TRBV11-2 and TRBJ1-1; TRBD1 might be the D (6 bases). CDR3 length: 13 residues. CDR1 is SGHAT and CDR2 is FQNNGV in the germline V gene. The ends were cut back, 1 base at V and 10 bases at J, with 13 bases in the middle. The CDR3 loop reads CASSLVGAGAAFF. In nucleotides, the CDR3 is TGTGCCAGCAGCTTAGTGGGGGCAGGGGCAGCTTTCTTT. The full variable domain, with the rest looked up from reference TRBV11-2 and TRBJ1-1, is EAGVAQSPRYKIIEKRQSVAFWCNPISGHATLYWYQQILGQGPKLLIQFQNNGVVDDSQLPKDRFSAERLKGVDSTLKIQPAKLEDSAVYLCASSLVGAGAAFFGQGTRLTVV.

This rearrangement joins TRBV6-6 to TRBJ2-5; D is ambiguous. The CDR3 has 12 residues. Germline V gives CDR1 MNHNY, CDR2 SVGAGI (reference sequence). Trimming stripped 1 base from V and 5 bases from J, with 5 bases between. The DNA for the CDR3 is TGTGCCAGCAGTTACTTTAAGGAGACCCAGTACTTC. This gives the protein CASSYFKETQYF.

This clonotype was seen at least ten times. This chain joins TRBV27 and TRBJ2-7; D may match TRBD1 or TRBD2 (5 bases each). Germline assignment: CDR1 MNHEY and CDR2 SMNVEV (reference sequence). This CDR3 is built from 13 residues. Trimming took off 10 bases at V and 5 bases at J, with 18 bases between the two ends. CDR3 nucleotides: TGTGCCATCGGCGGGCCCCGAGGGGACGAGCAGTACTTC. Translated, it gives CAIGGPRGDEQYF.

This clonotype was observed at least ten times. The chain uses TRBV12-3 or TRBV12-4 and TRBJ2-1; 8 bases match TRBD2. The CDR3 runs to 14 residues. The V segment lost 10 bases and the J segment 1 base; nucleotides outside the gene matches: 6. CDR3 in DNA: TGTGCCACCCAAGGGACTAGTTCCTACAATGAGCAGTTCTTC. It specifies CATQGTSSYNEQFF.